This passage covers 17 T cell receptor beta chains from one sample sequenced in a study of graft-versus-host responses after intestinal transplantation. Produced via immunoSEQ multiplex PCR; TCRdb's table is partial and in-frame only. The sample records 85,000 to 100,000 clones, roughly 91% being singletons. These TCRs are of unknown antigen specificity. This specimen was unstimulated CD8+ T cells sorted from spleen or lymph node cells, taken before intestinal transplant. These receptors originate from a human donor who received an intestinal transplant.

The genes are TRBV27 and TRBJ2-7; 7 bases match TRBD1. The CDR3 contains 13 residues. Germline CDR1 is MNHEY and CDR2 is SMNVEV (reference sequence). Trimming cost V 7 bases and J 4 bases; bases outside gene matches: 7. The CDR3 DNA sequence: TGTGCCAGCAATCCACGACAGGGTTACGAGCAGTACTTC. This sequence encodes CASNPRQGYEQYF.

The rearrangement links TRBV11-2 to TRBJ2-3; 13 nucleotides match TRBD2. There are 17 residues in the CDR3. Germline loops: CDR1 SGHAT, CDR2 FQNNGV. With 0 bases clipped from V and 5 bases from J, the junction kept 5 bases outside the gene matches. This CDR3 is CASSLELAGGQGDTQYF. The DNA of the CDR3 is TGTGCCAGCAGCTTAGAACTAGCGGGGGGGCAAGGAGATACGCAGTATTTT. Using reference TRBV11-2 and TRBJ2-3 for the parts outside the CDR3, the full variable domain is EAGVAQSPRYKIIEKRQSVAFWCNPISGHATLYWYQQILGQGPKLLIQFQNNGVVDDSQLPKDRFSAERLKGVDSTLKIQPAKLEDSAVYLCASSLELAGGQGDTQYFGPGTRLTVL.

This chain uses TRBV27 with TRBJ1-1; 11 bases align to TRBD1. CDR3 length equals 16 residues. J gave up 3 bases and V 6 bases, and 9 bases lay outside the gene matches. CDR1 and CDR2 (germline): MNHEY, SMNVEV (reference sequence). CDR3 region: CASSPGTGGPYTEAFF. The CDR3, as DNA: TGTGCCAGCAGCCCCGGGACAGGGGGTCCCTACACTGAAGCTTTCTTT.

The rearrangement uses TRBV4-1 and TRBJ1-1, with D possibly being TRBD1 (6 bases). Germline CDR1 reads MGHRA; CDR2 reads YSYEKL. V shed 0 bases and J shed 7 bases, with 15 bases lying between them. The CDR3 covers 15 residues. CDR3 amino acids: CASSQDSGESGEAFF. The CDR3 bases are TGCGCCAGCAGCCAAGATTCAGGGGAATCGGGTGAAGCTTTCTTT.

This chain links TRBV6-5 with TRBJ2-2; tentative D call: TRBD1 (5 bases). The V gene lost 0 bases and the J gene lost 6 bases, with 11 bases spanning the gap. The CDR3 loop spans 15 amino acids. Germline V gene sequence: CDR1 MNHEY, CDR2 SVGAGI. The CDR3 DNA follows: TGTGCCAGCAGTTACTCGGTATCAGGGTCCGGGGAGCTGTTTTTT. Its translation: CASSYSVSGSGELFF.

The J gene is TRBJ1-4, the V gene TRBV27; perhaps TRBD1 as D (6 bases). CDR1 is MNHEY, CDR2 SMNVEV, per germline (reference sequence). This CDR3 is built from 19 residues. Trimming shortened V by 0 bases and J by 3 bases, and 20 bases separated the two germline ends. CDR3 sequence reads: CASSLSPDGGASANEKLFF. As DNA, the CDR3 is TGTGCCAGCAGTTTATCCCCTGACGGGGGGGCCTCAGCTAATGAAAAACTGTTTTTT. The variable domain in full, completed from reference TRBV27 and TRBJ1-4, reads EAQVTQNPRYLITVTGKKLTVTCSQNMNHEYMSWYRQDPGLGLRQIYYSMNVEVTDKGDVPEGYKVSRKEKRNFPLILESPSPNQTSLYFCASSLSPDGGASANEKLFFGSGTQLSVL.

This sequence joins TRBV9 and TRBJ1-1, with 7 nucleotides matching TRBD1. J lost 5 bases, V lost 0 bases, and 4 bases had no gene match. CDR1 is SGDLS and CDR2 is YYNGEE in the germline V gene. The CDR3 runs 14 residues. CDR3 DNA sequence: TGTGCCAGCAGCGTAGAGGACAGGCCAACTGAAGCTTTCTTT. Its translation: CASSVEDRPTEAFF.

The chain uses TRBV6-5 and TRBJ2-3, with a weak D call TRBD1 (6 bases). CDR1 and CDR2 from the germline V gene are MNHEY and SVGAGI. V lost 8 bases, J lost 4 bases, and 16 bases lay in between. The CDR3 is made up of 14 amino acids. The chain's CDR3 is CASSQVPGADTQYF. CDR3 DNA sequence: TGTGCCAGCTCTCAGGTTCCAGGGGCAGATACGCAGTATTTT.

This sequence joins TRBV5-4 and TRBJ2-7; a possible D gene is TRBD1 (6 bases). The CDR3 sequence is 12 residues long. The V gene's germline CDR1 is SGHNT and CDR2 YYREEE (reference sequence). CDR3 nucleotides: TGTGCAGTCGGGGACAAGGGCTACGAGCAGTACTTC. Residues: CAVGDKGYEQYF. Using reference TRBV5-4 and TRBJ2-7 for the parts outside the CDR3, the full variable domain is ETGVTQSPTHLIKTRGQQVTLRCSSQSGHNTVSWYQQALGQGPQFIFQYYREEENGRGNFPPRFSGLQFPNYSSELNVNALELDDSALYLCAVGDKGYEQYFGPGTRLTVT.

The chain combines TRBV6-1 with TRBJ1-5; D is undetermined. Germline V gene data show CDR1 as MNHNS and CDR2 as SASEGT. Trimming shortened V by 2 bases and J by 0 bases, and 8 bases separated the two germline ends. CDR3 size: 15 residues. Here the CDR3 DNA reads TGTGCCAGCAGTGAACAGGACTATAGCAATCAGCCCCAGCATTTT. Its protein product is CASSEQDYSNQPQHF.

CDR3 sequence reads: CASSSQGKAVGYTF. In DNA form, the CDR3 reads TGTGCCAGCAGTAGTCAGGGAAAAGCAGTAGGCTACACCTTC. This chain joins TRBV27 and TRBJ1-2; TRBD1 is a possible D gene (5 bases). The CDR3 is made up of 14 amino acids. Germline CDR1 MNHEY, CDR2 SMNVEV (reference sequence). With 5 bases removed from V and 8 bases from J, the gap between germline ends came to 18 bases.

J is TRBJ2-3 and V is TRBV5-5, with TRBD1 as a possible D gene (6 bases). Germline-derived CDR1 and CDR2 are SGHKS and YYEKEE (reference sequence). There are 14 residues in the CDR3. Trimming cost V 2 bases and J 4 bases, with 11 bases left between them. The CDR3 bases are TGTGCCAGCAGCTTCGAACAGGGCCCAGATACGCAGTATTTT. Its protein product is CASSFEQGPDTQYF.

The V gene is TRBV19, the J gene TRBJ1-2; possible D gene TRBD1, 5 bases. Germline CDR1 reads LNHDA; CDR2 reads SQIVND (reference sequence). The CDR3 extends over 14 amino acids. Between the trimmed V and J ends, which lost 9 bases and 4 bases, there was a span of 18 bases. Written as DNA, the CDR3 is TGTGCCAGCGATCCTGGGACTACCGCCTATGGCTACACCTTC. Translating gives CASDPGTTAYGYTF.

The chain uses TRBV7-9 and TRBJ2-1; 7 bases are a match to TRBD1. This CDR3 is 15 amino acids long. CDR1 and CDR2 from the germline V gene are SEHNR and FQNEAQ (reference sequence). The junction had 5 bases not matched to a gene; V was cut back by 5 bases and J by 1 base. The chain's CDR3 is CASSPRQGSYNEQFF. In nucleotides, the CDR3 is TGTGCCAGCAGCCCGAGACAGGGATCCTACAATGAGCAGTTCTTC.

V is TRBV29-1 and J is TRBJ2-1, with D possibly being TRBD2 (6 bases). Germline-derived CDR1 and CDR2 are SQVTM and ANQGSEA. Trimming pared 8 bases from V and 9 bases from J, leaving 11 bases between. This CDR3 is 10 amino acids long. The DNA for the CDR3 is TGCAGCACATTGGGGGGTGAGCAGTTCTTC. It translates to CSTLGGEQFF.

V and J are TRBV27 and TRBJ2-1; D is possibly TRBD2 (8 bases). CDR3 length equals 15 residues. V was pared by 2 bases and J by 8 bases, with 16 bases between. Looked up from germline, CDR1 is MNHEY and CDR2 is SMNVEV (reference sequence). The CDR3 is CASSLGRGRGDEQFF. The CDR3 DNA reads as TGTGCCAGCAGTTTAGGGAGGGGGCGGGGGGATGAGCAGTTCTTC.

V usage is TRBV19 and J usage is TRBJ2-3; weak D call: TRBD2 (5 bases). The CDR3 spans 17 residues. V was shortened by 0 bases and J by 3 bases, with 16 bases between the two germline ends. Per the germline V gene, CDR1 is LNHDA and CDR2 is SQIVND (reference sequence). The CDR3 sequence: CASSIDPREGSTDTQYF. For the CDR3, the DNA is TGTGCCAGTAGTATAGACCCTCGGGAAGGGAGTACAGATACGCAGTATTTT.